This T cell receptor (beta chain) is drawn from a study of identical twins. General study findings and limits: Out-of-frame alpha sequences common to twins were enriched for low generation probability.

Each CDR3 protein gets one entry after TCRdb re-called the 5' RACE reads with MiXCR. The sample shows 700,000 or so distinct CDR3 sequences, over 20% of them seen only once. With respect to this clonotype: Its antigen is undetermined.

The CDR3 is made up of 14 amino acids. The J segment lost 2 bases and the V segment lost 5 bases, leaving 3 bases of the junction unmatched. Germline CDR1 and CDR2: SEHNR and FQNEAQ (reference sequence). These data also formed part of another study, on T cells expressing NK-cell markers. From that report: Several experiments confined sorting to alpha-beta TCR T cells with an anti-gamma-delta TCR antibody.

V usage is TRBV7-9 and J usage is TRBJ2-1; TRBD1 agrees at 7 bases. This receptor was identified in a young woman in good health. Sequencing input: PBMCs. The CDR3 reads CASSPGQPYNEQFF. As DNA, the CDR3 is TGTGCCAGCAGCCCGGGACAGCCCTACAATGAGCAGTTCTTC.